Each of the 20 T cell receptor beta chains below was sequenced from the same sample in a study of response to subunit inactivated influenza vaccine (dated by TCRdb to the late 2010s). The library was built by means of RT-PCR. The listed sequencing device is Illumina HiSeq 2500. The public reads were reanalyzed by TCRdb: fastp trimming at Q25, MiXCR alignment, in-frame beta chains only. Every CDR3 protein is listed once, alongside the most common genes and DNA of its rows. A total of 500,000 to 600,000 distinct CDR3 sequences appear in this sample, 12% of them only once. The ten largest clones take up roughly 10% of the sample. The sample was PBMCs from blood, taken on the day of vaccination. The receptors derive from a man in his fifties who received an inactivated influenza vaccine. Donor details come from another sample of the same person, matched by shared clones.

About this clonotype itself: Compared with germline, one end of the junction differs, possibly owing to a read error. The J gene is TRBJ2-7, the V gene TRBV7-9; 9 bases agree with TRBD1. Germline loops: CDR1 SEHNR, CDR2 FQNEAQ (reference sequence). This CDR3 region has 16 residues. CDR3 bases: TGTGCCACCAGCCCCCCACCGGGACAGGGCCGCCTCGAGCAGTACTTC. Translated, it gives CATSPPPGQGRLEQYF.

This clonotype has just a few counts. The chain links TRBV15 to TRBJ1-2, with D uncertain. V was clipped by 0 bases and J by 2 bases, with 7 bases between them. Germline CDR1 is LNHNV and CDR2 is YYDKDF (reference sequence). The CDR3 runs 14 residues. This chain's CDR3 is CATSRDPGNYGYTF. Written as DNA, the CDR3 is TGTGCCACCAGCAGAGATCCCGGGAACTATGGCTACACCTTC.

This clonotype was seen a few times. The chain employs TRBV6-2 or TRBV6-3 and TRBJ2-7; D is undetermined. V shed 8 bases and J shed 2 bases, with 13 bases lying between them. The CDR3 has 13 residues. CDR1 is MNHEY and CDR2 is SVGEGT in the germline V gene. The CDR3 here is CASRRPPPYEQYF. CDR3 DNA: TGTGCCAGCCGCCGGCCCCCACCCTACGAGCAGTACTTC.

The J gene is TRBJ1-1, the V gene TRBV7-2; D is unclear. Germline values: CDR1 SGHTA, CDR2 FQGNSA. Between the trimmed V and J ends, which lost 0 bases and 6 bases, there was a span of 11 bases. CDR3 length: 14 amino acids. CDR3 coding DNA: TGTGCCAGCAGCTTAGCTTTCGCCTCTCCTGAAGCTTTCTTT. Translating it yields CASSLAFASPEAFF.

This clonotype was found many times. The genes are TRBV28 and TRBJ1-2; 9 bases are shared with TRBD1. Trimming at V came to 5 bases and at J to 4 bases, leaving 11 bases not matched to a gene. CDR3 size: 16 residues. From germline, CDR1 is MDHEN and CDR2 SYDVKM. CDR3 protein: CASSIDGTGRVYGYTF. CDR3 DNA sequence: TGTGCCAGCAGTATAGACGGGACAGGGAGGGTCTATGGCTACACCTTC.

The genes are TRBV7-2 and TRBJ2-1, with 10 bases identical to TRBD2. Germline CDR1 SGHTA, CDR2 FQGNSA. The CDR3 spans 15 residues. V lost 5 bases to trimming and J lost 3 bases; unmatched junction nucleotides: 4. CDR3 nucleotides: TGTGCCAGCAGCAAAACTAGCGGGATCTACAATGAGCAGTTCTTC. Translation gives CASSKTSGIYNEQFF.

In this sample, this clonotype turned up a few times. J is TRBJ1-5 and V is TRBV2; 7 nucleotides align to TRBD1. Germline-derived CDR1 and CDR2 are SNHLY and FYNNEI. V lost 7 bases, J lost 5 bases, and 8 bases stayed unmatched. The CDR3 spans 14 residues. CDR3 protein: CASTSGGPYQPQHF. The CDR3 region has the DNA TGTGCCAGCACCTCAGGGGGACCCTATCAGCCCCAGCATTTT.

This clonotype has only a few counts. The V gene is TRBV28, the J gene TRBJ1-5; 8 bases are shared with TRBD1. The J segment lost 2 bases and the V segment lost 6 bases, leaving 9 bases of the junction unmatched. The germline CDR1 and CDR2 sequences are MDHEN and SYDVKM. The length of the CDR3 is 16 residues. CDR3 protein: CASRSDRGWGNQPQHF. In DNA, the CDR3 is TGTGCCAGCAGGTCTGACAGGGGTTGGGGCAATCAGCCCCAGCATTTT. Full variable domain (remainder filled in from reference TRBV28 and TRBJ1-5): DVKVTQSSRYLVKRTGEKVFLECVQDMDHENMFWYRQDPGLGLRLIYFSYDVKMKEKGDIPEGYSVSREKKERFSLILESASTNQTSMYLCASRSDRGWGNQPQHFGDGTRLSIL.

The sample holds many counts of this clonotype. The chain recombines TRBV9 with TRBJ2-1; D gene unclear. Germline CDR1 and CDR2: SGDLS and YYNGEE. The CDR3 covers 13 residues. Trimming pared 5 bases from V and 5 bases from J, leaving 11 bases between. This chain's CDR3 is CASRAPVNNEQFF. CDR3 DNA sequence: TGTGCCAGCAGGGCTCCAGTGAACAATGAGCAGTTCTTC.

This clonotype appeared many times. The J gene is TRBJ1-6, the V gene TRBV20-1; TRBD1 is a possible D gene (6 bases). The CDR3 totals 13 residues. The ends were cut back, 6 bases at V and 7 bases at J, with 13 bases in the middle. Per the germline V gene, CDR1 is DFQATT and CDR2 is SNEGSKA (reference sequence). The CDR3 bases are TGCAGTGCACCGGGGGCAGGGAATTCACCCCTCCACTTT. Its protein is CSAPGAGNSPLHF.

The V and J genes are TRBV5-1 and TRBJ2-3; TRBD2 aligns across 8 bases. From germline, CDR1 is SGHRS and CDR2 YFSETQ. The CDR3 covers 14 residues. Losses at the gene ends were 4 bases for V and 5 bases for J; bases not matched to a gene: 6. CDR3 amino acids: CASSPGGAQDTQYF. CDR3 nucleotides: TGCGCCAGCAGCCCCGGGGGGGCCCAAGATACGCAGTATTTT.

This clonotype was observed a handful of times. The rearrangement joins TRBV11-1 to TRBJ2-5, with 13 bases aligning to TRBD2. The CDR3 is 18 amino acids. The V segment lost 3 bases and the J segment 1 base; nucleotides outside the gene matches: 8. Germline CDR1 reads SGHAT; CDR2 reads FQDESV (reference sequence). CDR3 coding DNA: TGTGCCAGCAGCTTTTTTGGACTAGCGGGGGTCCTCCAAGAGACCCAGTACTTC. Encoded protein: CASSFFGLAGVLQETQYF.

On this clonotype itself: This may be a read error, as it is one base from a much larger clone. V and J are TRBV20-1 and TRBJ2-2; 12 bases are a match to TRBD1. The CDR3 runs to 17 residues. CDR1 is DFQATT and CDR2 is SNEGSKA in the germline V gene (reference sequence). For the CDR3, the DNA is TGCAGTGCCACCGGGACAGGGGGCGCCTGGGACACCGTGGAGCTGTTTTTT. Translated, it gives CSATGTGGAWDTVELFF.

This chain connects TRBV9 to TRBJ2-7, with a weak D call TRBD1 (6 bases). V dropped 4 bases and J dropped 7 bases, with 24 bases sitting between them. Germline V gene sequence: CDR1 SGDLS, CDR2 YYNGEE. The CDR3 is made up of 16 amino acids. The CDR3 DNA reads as TGTGCCAGCAGCCCGCGTAGCACCCAAGGGGGTAATGAGCAGTACTTC. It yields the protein CASSPRSTQGGNEQYF.

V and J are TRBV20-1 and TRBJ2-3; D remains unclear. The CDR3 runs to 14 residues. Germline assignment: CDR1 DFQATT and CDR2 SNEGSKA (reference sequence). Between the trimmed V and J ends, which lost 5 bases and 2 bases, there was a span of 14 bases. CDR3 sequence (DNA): TGCAGTGCTTCCGACGGCGTCTACACAGATACGCAGTATTTT. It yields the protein CSASDGVYTDTQYF.

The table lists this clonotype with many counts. As DNA, the CDR3 is TGTGCCAGCAGCTCCCGTAAAGGACAGGGGACCTACGAGCAGTACTTC. Its translation: CASSSRKGQGTYEQYF. The rearrangement uses TRBV7-2 and TRBJ2-7; TRBD1 aligns across 9 bases. J gave up 2 bases and V 4 bases, and 9 bases lay outside the gene matches. Germline V gene lookup returns CDR1 SGHTA and CDR2 FQGNSA. The CDR3 spans 16 residues.

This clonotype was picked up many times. CDR3 sequence (DNA): TGTGCCAGCAGCGTAGAGCCGGGGGCCGGGGAGCTGTTTTTT. Translating it yields CASSVEPGAGELFF. The V call is TRBV9, the J call TRBJ2-2; TRBD2 is a possible D gene (6 bases). The germline V gene encodes CDR1 SGDLS and CDR2 YYNGEE. The CDR3 extends over 14 amino acids. V gave up 0 bases and J gave up 6 bases, with 9 bases separating them.

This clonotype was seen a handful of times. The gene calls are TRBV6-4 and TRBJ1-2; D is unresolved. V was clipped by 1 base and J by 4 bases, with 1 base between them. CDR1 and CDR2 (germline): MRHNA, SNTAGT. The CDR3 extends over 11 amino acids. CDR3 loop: CASSDFYGYTF. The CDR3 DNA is TGTGCCAGCAGTGACTTCTATGGCTACACCTTC.

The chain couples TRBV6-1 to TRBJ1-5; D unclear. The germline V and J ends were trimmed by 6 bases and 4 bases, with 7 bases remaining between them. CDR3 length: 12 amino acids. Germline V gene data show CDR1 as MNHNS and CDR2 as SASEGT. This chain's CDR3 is CASRVRNQPQHF. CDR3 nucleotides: TGTGCCAGCAGGGTTCGGAATCAGCCCCAGCATTTT.

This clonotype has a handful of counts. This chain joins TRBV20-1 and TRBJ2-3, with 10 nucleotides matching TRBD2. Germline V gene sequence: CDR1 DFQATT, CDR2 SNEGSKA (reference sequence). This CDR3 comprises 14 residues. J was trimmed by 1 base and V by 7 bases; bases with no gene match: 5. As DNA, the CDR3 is TGCAGTGACCTCGGGACTAGCGGCACAGATACGCAGTATTTT. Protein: CSDLGTSGTDTQYF.